A selection of T cell receptor beta chains follows, all from one sample in a study of T cells in narcolepsy. Repertoires were generated with immunoSEQ multiplex PCR, while TCRdb's copy carries only in-frame clones and drops some. The data show more than 25,000 clones, roughly 78% seen once. Sequencing input: memory (CD45RA-) CD4+ T cells from blood. The receptor set was obtained from a human donor in good health. CDR3s include the opening cysteine and the closing phenylalanine or tryptophan. A D gene is named only where the DNA matches it firmly. Part of the rows lack a size; the others show once, few, many or a class for expanded clones.

13,few,TRBJ2-3,TRBD2,TRBV19,CASSIAGGNTQYF,TGTGCCAGTAGTATAGCGGGGGGTAATACGCAGTATTTT
15,once,TRBJ2-7,TRBD2,TRBV11-2,CASSLDLAGSYEQYF,TGTGCCAGCAGCTTAGACCTAGCGGGGAGCTACGAGCAGTACTTC
15,-,TRBJ2-3,-,TRBV6-1,CASRRLGVSTDTQYF,TGTGCCAGCAGGCGCCTTGGGGTGAGCACAGATACGCAGTATTTT
15,-,TRBJ2-7,-,TRBV6-1,CASSEGLQDSYEQYF,TGTGCCAGCAGTGAAGGGCTACAGGACTCCTACGAGCAGTACTTC
11,few,TRBJ2-1,-,TRBV6-5,CASSLENEQFF,TGTGCCAGCAGCCTCGAAAATGAGCAGTTCTTC
14,-,TRBJ1-2,TRBD1,TRBV28,CASSLQGADYGYTF,TGTGCCAGCAGTTTACAGGGGGCGGACTATGGCTACACCTTC
14,-,TRBJ1-5,TRBD1,TRBV14,CASSPTGNNQPQHF,TGTGCCAGCAGCCCGACAGGGAACAATCAGCCCCAGCATTTT
15,-,TRBJ1-5,-,TRBV28,CASSPAGTANQPQHF,TGTGCCAGCAGTCCGGCCGGGACGGCGAATCAGCCCCAGCATTTT
15,once,TRBJ1-4,-,TRBV5-4,CASSLSTTTNEKLFF,TGTGCCAGCAGCTTGTCTACGACAACTAATGAAAAACTGTTTTTT
15,-,TRBJ1-1,TRBD1,TRBV4-1,CASSLRQGSNTEAFF,TGCGCCAGCAGCCTGAGACAGGGCTCAAACACTGAAGCTTTCTTT
15,-,TRBJ1-2,TRBD1,TRBV30,CAWSVRETGWRGYTF,TGTGCCTGGAGTGTACGGGAGACAGGGTGGAGAGGCTACACCTTC
14,-,TRBJ2-3,-,TRBV28,CASSLQGSTDTQYF,TGTGCCAGCAGTTTACAGGGTAGCACAGATACGCAGTATTTT
16,-,TRBJ2-4,-,TRBV2,CASSEWGGGRKNIQYF,TGTGCCAGCAGTGAATGGGGTGGGGGGAGGAAAAACATTCAGTACTTC
15,-,TRBJ2-7,-,TRBV7-8,CASSSPTTGSYEQYF,TGTGCCAGCAGCTCACCCACCACAGGGTCCTACGAGCAGTACTTC
14,-,TRBJ1-2,TRBD1,TRBV28,CASSLETGARGYTF,TGTGCCAGCAGTTTGGAGACAGGGGCACGCGGCTACACCTTC
13,-,TRBJ1-5,-,TRBV6-5,CASNDGGGQPQHF,TGTGCCAGCAATGATGGAGGTGGTCAGCCCCAGCATTTT
16,few,TRBJ1-3,-,TRBV6-6,CASSSTSGPSGNTIYF,TGTGCCAGCAGTTCCACCTCAGGGCCCTCTGGAAACACCATATATTTT
12,-,TRBJ1-5,-,TRBV7-3,CASSRTIQPQHF,TGTGCCAGCAGCCGTACTATCCAGCCCCAGCATTTT
16,-,TRBJ2-1,-,TRBV5-4,CASSFGRSAQYNEQFF,TGTGCCAGCAGCTTTGGGCGGTCGGCTCAGTACAATGAGCAGTTCTTC
15,-,TRBJ2-1,-,TRBV28,CASSLGGGSYNEQFF,TGTGCCAGCAGTTTAGGAGGCGGATCCTACAATGAGCAGTTCTTC
16,-,TRBJ1-5,-,TRBV19,CASSMLSWENSQPQHF,TGTGCCAGTAGTATGCTATCGTGGGAGAATAGTCAGCCCCAGCATTTT
14,-,TRBJ1-1,TRBD1,TRBV5-1,CASSKDRPGAEAFF,TGCGCCAGCAGCAAGGACAGGCCCGGCGCTGAAGCTTTCTTT
13,-,TRBJ1-1,-,TRBV6-6,CASSDPPKRGAFF,TGTGCCAGCAGTGACCCGCCGAAGAGGGGAGCTTTCTTT
15,-,TRBJ1-4,-,TRBV7-2,CASSLGGRVGEKLFF,TGTGCCAGCAGCTTAGGCGGCAGGGTGGGTGAAAAACTGTTTTTT
14,-,TRBJ2-1,-,TRBV5-1,CASSLGGGSNEQFF,TGCGCCAGCAGCTTGGGCGGTGGCAGCAATGAGCAGTTCTTC
15,-,TRBJ2-7,-,TRBV5-6,CASSSLGDGNYEQYF,TGTGCCAGCAGCTCCCTGGGAGACGGGAATTACGAGCAGTACTTC
12,-,TRBJ1-2,-,TRBV27,CASKKGFYGYTF,TGTGCCAGCAAAAAGGGTTTCTATGGCTACACCTTC
18,-,TRBJ2-3,TRBD2,TRBV2,CASSEGLAGGRHTDTQYF,TGTGCCAGCAGTGAGGGACTAGCGGGGGGCCGACATACAGATACGCAGTATTTT
16,-,TRBJ1-4,-,TRBV5-1,CASSLSSGGGNEKLFF,TGCGCCAGCAGCTTGTCGTCTGGGGGCGGTAATGAAAAACTGTTTTTT
17,-,TRBJ2-7,-,TRBV4-1,CASSQDFRVGQLSEQYF,TGCGCCAGCAGCCAAGATTTCCGGGTGGGCCAACTTAGCGAGCAGTACTTC
15,-,TRBJ2-1,TRBD1,TRBV19,CASSLGQGEYNEQFF,TGTGCCAGTAGTTTGGGACAGGGTGAATACAATGAGCAGTTCTTC
18,-,TRBJ2-2,TRBD2,TRBV5-4,CASSLGGLAGKVTGELFF,TGTGCCAGCAGCTTGGGGGGACTAGCGGGGAAGGTGACCGGGGAGCTGTTTTTT
15,-,TRBJ1-6,-,TRBV4-1,CASRVGGAYNSPLHF,TGCGCCAGCAGGGTGGGGGGGGCTTATAATTCACCCCTCCACTTT
13,-,TRBJ1-5,-,TRBV19,CASDTGFNQPQHF,TGTGCCAGTGACACAGGGTTCAATCAGCCCCAGCATTTT
14,-,TRBJ2-1,-,TRBV7-2,CASSQDSQGNEQFF,TGTGCCAGCAGCCAGGACTCCCAGGGCAATGAGCAGTTCTTC
13,-,TRBJ2-3,-,TRBV29-1,CSVEGRAKDTQYF,TGCAGCGTTGAGGGTAGGGCTAAAGATACGCAGTATTTT
12,-,TRBJ1-1,TRBD1,TRBV14,CATGQVNTEAFF,TGTGCCACGGGACAGGTGAACACTGAAGCTTTCTTT
14,once,TRBJ1-1,-,TRBV4-2,CASSLGLMNTEAFF,TGTGCCAGCAGCCTTGGGCTAATGAACACTGAAGCTTTCTTT
17,-,TRBJ2-1,TRBD1,TRBV6-1,CASSEIGTGVSYNEQFF,TGTGCCAGCAGTGAAATCGGAACAGGGGTCTCCTACAATGAGCAGTTCTTC
15,few,TRBJ1-1,-,TRBV21-1,CASSKVNPMNTEAFF,TGTGCCAGCAGCAAAGTAAACCCAATGAACACTGAAGCTTTCTTT
16,-,TRBJ2-3,TRBD2,TRBV14,CASSSQGLAGAHTQYF,TGTGCCAGCAGCTCCCAGGGACTAGCGGGAGCACATACGCAGTATTTT
15,-,TRBJ1-6,-,TRBV6-1,CASTYGQHGNSPLHF,TGTGCCAGCACCTACGGACAGCACGGAAATTCACCCCTCCACTTT
13,-,TRBJ2-3,-,TRBV6-1,CASKAEATDTQYF,TGTGCCAGCAAAGCGGAAGCCACAGATACGCAGTATTTT
15,few,TRBJ2-7,TRBD1,TRBV7-2,CASRGGSSPSYEQYF,TGTGCCAGCCGAGGGGGCAGCTCCCCCTCCTACGAGCAGTACTTC
17,-,TRBJ2-2,-,TRBV27,CASSLSGDTSNTGELFF,TGTGCCAGCAGTTTATCGGGAGATACATCGAACACCGGGGAGCTGTTTTTT
16,-,TRBJ2-5,-,TRBV5-1,CASSPGRPGVGETQYF,TGCGCCAGCAGCCCCGGAAGGCCAGGGGTGGGTGAGACCCAGTACTTC
15,-,TRBJ2-1,-,TRBV12-5,CASGLLGSSYNEQFF,TGTGCTAGTGGTTTGCTAGGGAGCTCCTACAATGAGCAGTTCTTC
14,-,TRBJ1-1,TRBD1,TRBV5-1,CASSGGQGKTEAFF,TGCGCCAGCAGCGGCGGACAGGGGAAGACTGAAGCTTTCTTT
13,-,TRBJ2-1,-,TRBV25-1,CASSADLGGEQFF,TGTGCCAGCAGTGCCGACCTGGGTGGGGAGCAGTTCTTC
14,-,TRBJ1-2,TRBD1,TRBV5-5,CASSPGQLNYGYTF,TGTGCCAGCAGCCCGGGACAGCTTAACTATGGCTACACCTTC
14,few,TRBJ1-1,-,TRBV18,CASSPLVRGSEAFF,TGTGCCAGCTCACCTTTAGTCCGGGGCTCGGAAGCTTTCTTT
15,-,TRBJ2-2,-,TRBV7-3,CASSLRAKNTGELFF,TGTGCCAGCAGCTTAAGAGCCAAGAACACCGGGGAGCTGTTTTTT
11,once,TRBJ2-3,-,TRBV28,CASQVTDTQYF,TGTGCCAGCCAGGTCACAGATACGCAGTATTTT
13,few,TRBJ1-1,-,TRBV2,CASSGEGNTEAFF,TGTGCCAGCAGTGGGGAGGGGAACACTGAAGCTTTCTTT